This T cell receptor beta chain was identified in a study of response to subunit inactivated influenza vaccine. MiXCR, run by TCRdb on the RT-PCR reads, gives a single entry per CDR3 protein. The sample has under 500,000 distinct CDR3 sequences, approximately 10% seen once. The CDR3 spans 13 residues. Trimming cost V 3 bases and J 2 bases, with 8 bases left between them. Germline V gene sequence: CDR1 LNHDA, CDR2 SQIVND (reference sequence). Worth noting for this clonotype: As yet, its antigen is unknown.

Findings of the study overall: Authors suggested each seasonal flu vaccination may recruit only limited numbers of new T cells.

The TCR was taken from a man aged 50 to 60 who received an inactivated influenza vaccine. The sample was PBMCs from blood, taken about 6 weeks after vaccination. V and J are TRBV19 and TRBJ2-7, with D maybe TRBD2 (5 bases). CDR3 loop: CASSIRGTYEQYF. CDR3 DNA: TGTGCCAGTAGTATCCGGGGAACCTACGAGCAGTACTTC.